The 13 T cell receptor beta chains below were found in one sample sequenced in a study of metastatic and nonmetastatic thyroid tumors. TCRdb reassembled clones from the PCR reads with MiXCR. The table records 25,000 to 35,000 clones, 20% to 25% of them present only once. All patients reached thyroid surgery having received no treatment beforehand. The sequenced sample consisted of blood. The receptors shown here come from a female donor with papillary thyroid cancer or a benign thyroid nodule (not recorded which). Some clones in this sample may be carry-over from other donors' samples.

The chain is built from TRBV20-1 and TRBJ1-1; TRBD1 matches 7 bases. CDR1 and CDR2 from the germline V gene are DFQATT and SNEGSKA (reference sequence). V shed 0 bases, J shed 3 bases, and the junction held 10 bases outside the gene matches. The CDR3 loop spans 16 amino acids. DNA of the CDR3: TGCAGTGCTAGAGACGGTGACAGGGAAAGGGACACTGAAGCTTTCTTT. Its protein product is CSARDGDRERDTEAFF.

The genes are TRBV7-8 and TRBJ1-2; TRBD1 is a possible D gene (5 bases). Looked up from germline, CDR1 is SGHVS and CDR2 is FQNEAQ. The CDR3 is 16 residues long. The ends were cut back, 6 bases at V and 3 bases at J, with 20 bases in the middle. The CDR3 region has the DNA TGTGCCAGCAGAGATACCGGGCGGGGCTCCGACTATGGCTACACCTTC. Translating gives CASRDTGRGSDYGYTF.

The genes are TRBV27 and TRBJ1-2; D might be TRBD1 (6 bases). Trimming stripped 6 bases from V and 7 bases from J, with 18 bases between. The CDR3 runs 14 residues. Germline assignment: CDR1 MNHEY and CDR2 SMNVEV (reference sequence). The CDR3 here is CASSVAGDWFGYTF. Written as DNA, the CDR3 is TGTGCCAGCAGCGTCGCAGGGGATTGGTTTGGCTACACCTTC.

The sample holds many counts of this clone. This chain links TRBV19 with TRBJ2-1, with 7 positions matching TRBD1. CDR3 length: 16 amino acids. With V trimmed by 4 bases and J by 4 bases, 10 bases remained unmatched. Germline assignment: CDR1 LNHDA and CDR2 SQIVND (reference sequence). The CDR3 reads CASSTPPGQSYNEQFF. The DNA for the CDR3 is TGTGCCAGTAGTACACCACCGGGACAGAGTTACAATGAGCAGTTCTTC. Together with reference TRBV19 and TRBJ2-1, the CDR3 gives the full variable domain: DGGITQSPKYLFRKEGQNVTLSCEQNLNHDAMYWYRQDPGQGLRLIYYSQIVNDFQKGDIAEGYSVSREKKESFPLTVTSAQKNPTAFYLCASSTPPGQSYNEQFFGPGTRLTVL.

This clone appeared many times. V and J are TRBV4-3 and TRBJ1-2; D perhaps matches TRBD1 (5 bases). CDR3 length: 15 residues. V was pared by 0 bases and J by 6 bases, with 14 bases between. CDR1 is LGHNA, CDR2 YSLEER, per germline. CDR3 in amino acids: CASSQEGRGRDGYTF. In DNA, the CDR3 is TGCGCCAGCAGCCAAGAGGGGAGAGGCAGGGATGGCTACACCTTC.

There are many counts of this clone. The chain carries TRBV19 and TRBJ2-7; TRBD2 matches 11 bases. The CDR3 is 15 amino acids. J gave up 3 bases and V 3 bases, and 4 bases lay outside the gene matches. CDR1 and CDR2 from the germline V gene are LNHDA and SQIVND (reference sequence). The CDR3 loop is CASSIQLAGGYEQYF. The CDR3 nucleotides read TGTGCCAGTAGTATCCAGCTAGCGGGGGGCTACGAGCAGTACTTC.

The J gene is TRBJ1-2, the V gene TRBV5-4; D not certain. Trimming took 2 bases from V and 9 from J, leaving 11 bases between them. CDR1 is SGHNT, CDR2 YYREEE, per germline (reference sequence). CDR3 length: 12 residues. DNA for the CDR3: TGTGCCAGCAGCTTTCTGGCAGCCTGCTACACCTTC. Encoded protein: CASSFLAACYTF.

This clone has a single count. The chain couples TRBV20-1 to TRBJ2-1; no clear D gene. The CDR3 contains 14 residues. Trimming cost V 0 bases and J 6 bases, with 12 bases left between them. The germline gives CDR1 DFQATT, CDR2 SNEGSKA (reference sequence). The CDR3 region has the DNA TGCAGTGCTAGAGATTCGACGCGGCCCAATGAGCAGTTCTTC. Translating gives CSARDSTRPNEQFF.

This clone was found a few times. The V call is TRBV27, the J call TRBJ2-1; unclear D gene. Trimming left V 8 bases short and J 9 bases short, with 14 bases between. This CDR3 is 12 amino acids long. The germline gives CDR1 MNHEY, CDR2 SMNVEV (reference sequence). The CDR3 coding sequence is TGTGCCAGCGGGCGCACGGCAGGTGAGCAGTTCTTC. Translating it yields CASGRTAGEQFF.

At least ten counts were recorded for this clone. The chain recombines TRBV27 with TRBJ1-5; D perhaps matches TRBD1 (6 bases). This CDR3 is 14 amino acids long. Germline V gene sequence: CDR1 MNHEY, CDR2 SMNVEV (reference sequence). V lost 4 bases, J lost 5 bases, and 12 bases lay in between. The CDR3: CASSSDRSYQPQHF. The CDR3 nucleotides read TGTGCCAGCAGTTCCGACAGGTCATATCAGCCCCAGCATTTT.

This clone was seen ten or more times. The CDR3 DNA follows: TGCAGCGCTGGAATGGAGACGTCGGGGGAAAAACTGTTTTTT. It codes for CSAGMETSGEKLFF. The chain joins TRBV29-1 to TRBJ1-4, with unresolved D. The germline V and J ends were trimmed by 7 bases and 8 bases, with 20 bases remaining between them. The V gene's germline CDR1 is SQVTM and CDR2 ANQGSEA. There are 14 residues in the CDR3.

This clone was recorded once. This sequence joins TRBV11-1 and TRBJ2-2, with a weak D call TRBD2 (6 bases). The CDR3 consists of 14 residues. V lost 4 bases and J 5 bases, leaving 11 bases between the germline ends. Germline CDR1 and CDR2: SGHAT and FQDESV (reference sequence). CDR3 in amino acids: CASSSRRGTGELFF. The CDR3 coding sequence is TGTGCCAGCAGCTCGCGTCGGGGGACCGGGGAGCTGTTTTTT.

The rearrangement links TRBV12-3 or TRBV12-4 to TRBJ1-2; possible D gene TRBD1, 5 bases. The CDR3 covers 13 residues. Deletions cut 3 bases from V and 8 bases from J, with 13 bases between. CDR3 region: CASSLGVLEGYTF. In DNA, the CDR3 is TGTGCCAGCAGTTTGGGGGTTTTAGAGGGCTACACCTTC.